These T cell receptor beta chains were read from a single sample in a study of identical twins. TCRdb recomputed calls from the 5' RACE reads with MiXCR, one row per CDR3 protein. The table records under 1 million distinct CDR3 sequences, about 12% of them present only once. The same sample was also studied in work on yellow fever vaccine responses in identical twins.

The sequencing sample was made of PBMCs. These TCRs come from a woman younger than 30 in good health. The CDR3 runs from the conserved cysteine through the conserved F or W. D genes are given only for firm matches. Size tells how often a clone was seen (once, few, many) or the class of an expanded clone, and some rows leave it out.

j_gene	v_gene	d_gene	abundance	CDR3nt	CDR3aa
TRBJ1-1	TRBV7-9	-	-	TGTGCCAGCAGCTACCGACAGCTTGAAGCTTTCTTT	CASSYRQLEAFF
TRBJ1-1	TRBV9	TRBD1	few	TGTGCCAGCAGCGCGCAGACAGGGGTAGGCACTGAAGCTTTCTTT	CASSAQTGVGTEAFF
TRBJ2-1	TRBV20-1	TRBD2	-	TGCAGTGCTAGAGATTACTTGACGCCGGGACTACCATACAATGAGCAGTTCTTC	CSARDYLTPGLPYNEQFF
TRBJ1-5	TRBV28	TRBD1	few	TGTGCCACAACTCCGACAGGGTATCAGCCCCAGCATTTT	CATTPTGYQPQHF
TRBJ2-1	TRBV16	-	-	TGTGCCAGCAGCCAAAACATGAGAGTTGGTGAGCAGTTCTTC	CASSQNMRVGEQFF
TRBJ2-5	TRBV7-6	-	-	TGTGCCAGCAGCTTAAACGAGGCCCCAGGGGAGACCCAGTACTTC	CASSLNEAPGETQYF
TRBJ2-3	TRBV28	TRBD1	-	TGTGCCAGCAGTTGGGGACAGGGTTTGCCAGATACGCAGTATTTT	CASSWGQGLPDTQYF
TRBJ2-1	TRBV11-1	-	few	TGTGCCAGCAGCACAACCGGGTCTCAAAAAAACCCCCGTATGGATGAGCAGTTCTTC	CASSTTGSQKNPRMDEQFF
TRBJ2-1	TRBV12-3/TRBV12-4	TRBD2	many	TGTGCCAGCAGTTTCGGGAGCGGGGGTCCCAATGAGCAGTTCTTC	CASSFGSGGPNEQFF
TRBJ1-4	TRBV6-5	-	-	TGTGCCAGCAGTTATGGGCAGGGCCGGTTTGAAAAACTGTTTTTT	CASSYGQGRFEKLFF
TRBJ2-1	TRBV12-3/TRBV12-4	TRBD1	-	TGTGCCAGCAGACCTCGGGACAGCCTGTCCTACAATGAGCAGTTCTTC	CASRPRDSLSYNEQFF
TRBJ2-7	TRBV6-2/TRBV6-3	-	-	TGTGCCAGCAGTTACTCGAGACGCAGACCCCACGGGCAGTACTTC	CASSYSRRRPHGQYF
TRBJ2-4	TRBV15	TRBD2	-	TGTGCCACCAGCCCTCATAGGGCTAGCGGTCCTAGCAAAAACATTCAGTACTTC	CATSPHRASGPSKNIQYF
TRBJ1-2	TRBV29-1	TRBD1	few	TGCAGCGTTGAATCAGGGGGATACGGCTACACCTTC	CSVESGGYGYTF
TRBJ2-3	TRBV20-1	TRBD2	-	TGCAGTGCTATCCTACTAGCGGGGGGACGAGATACGCAGTATTTT	CSAILLAGGRDTQYF
TRBJ2-3	TRBV29-1	-	-	TGCAGGGACGGTACAAACACAGATACGCAGTATTTT	CRDGTNTDTQYF
TRBJ2-3	TRBV7-9	-	many	TGTGCCAGCAGCCCACCTCTTCCAGGCACAGATACGCAGTATTTT	CASSPPLPGTDTQYF
TRBJ1-2	TRBV7-8	-	few	TGTGCCAGCAGCTTAGTCGTCACCACCGGGGGCCCTGTGGGCTATGGCTACACCTTC	CASSLVVTTGGPVGYGYTF
TRBJ2-1	TRBV20-1	-	-	TGCAGTGCTTCCCCCGGGACTTGGAGGGACAGTGAGCAGTTCTTC	CSASPGTWRDSEQFF
TRBJ1-2	TRBV7-9	-	-	TGTGCCAGCAGCTTAGTAACGGTGGATGGCTACACCTTC	CASSLVTVDGYTF
TRBJ2-7	TRBV2	TRBD1	-	TGTGCCAGCAGTGACCCCGGGACAGGGAGCGGCGAGCAGTACTTC	CASSDPGTGSGEQYF
TRBJ2-1	TRBV7-8	TRBD2	few	TGTGCCAGCAGCTTATTGGTGCGGGGGAGTTACAATGAGCAGTTCTTC	CASSLLVRGSYNEQFF
TRBJ2-1	TRBV14	-	few	TGTGCCAGCAGCCAAGTACGGGGCTACAATGAGCAGTTCTTC	CASSQVRGYNEQFF
TRBJ1-2	TRBV24-1	TRBD1	few	TGTGCCACCAGTGACCACGGGACAGATGGCTACACCTTC	CATSDHGTDGYTF
TRBJ2-2	TRBV9	TRBD1	-	TGTGCCAGCAGCGTGACAGGGGGGACGAGCGGGGAGCTGTTTTTT	CASSVTGGTSGELFF
TRBJ2-7	TRBV11-1	TRBD2	-	TGTGCCAGCAGCTTAGAATCCGGGACTAGCGGGAAATTCTACGAGCAGTACTTC	CASSLESGTSGKFYEQYF
TRBJ2-5	TRBV4-1	-	-	TGCGCCAGCAGCCAAGATCAGGGGGGCCAAGAGACCCAGTACTTC	CASSQDQGGQETQYF
TRBJ1-1	TRBV7-8	-	many	TGTGCCAGCAGCTTAGGATGGGGCACTGAAGCTTTCTTT	CASSLGWGTEAFF
TRBJ1-4	TRBV9	-	few	TGTGCCAGCAGCGCCAAGTATCTTGACAGGCAAGAAGAAGAAAAACTGTTTTTT	CASSAKYLDRQEEEKLFF
TRBJ2-5	TRBV4-1	TRBD1	many	TGCGCCAGCAGCACCACACAGGGGGTCCAAGAGACCCAGTACTTC	CASSTTQGVQETQYF
TRBJ2-2	TRBV6-5	-	-	TGTGCCAGCAGTTACTATCTGCCGAACGGGGAGCTGTTTTTT	CASSYYLPNGELFF
TRBJ1-2	TRBV12-3/TRBV12-4	-	many	TGTGCCAGCAGTTTAAGGGCTGGCCCCTATGGCTACACCTTC	CASSLRAGPYGYTF
TRBJ2-7	TRBV11-2	-	few	TGTGCCAGCAGCTTAGAGACTAGGTCCGGCTACGAGCAGTACTTC	CASSLETRSGYEQYF
TRBJ1-5	TRBV29-1	-	-	TGCAGCGTCGTGGCCTTTCGGGGTCAGCCCCAGCATTTT	CSVVAFRGQPQHF